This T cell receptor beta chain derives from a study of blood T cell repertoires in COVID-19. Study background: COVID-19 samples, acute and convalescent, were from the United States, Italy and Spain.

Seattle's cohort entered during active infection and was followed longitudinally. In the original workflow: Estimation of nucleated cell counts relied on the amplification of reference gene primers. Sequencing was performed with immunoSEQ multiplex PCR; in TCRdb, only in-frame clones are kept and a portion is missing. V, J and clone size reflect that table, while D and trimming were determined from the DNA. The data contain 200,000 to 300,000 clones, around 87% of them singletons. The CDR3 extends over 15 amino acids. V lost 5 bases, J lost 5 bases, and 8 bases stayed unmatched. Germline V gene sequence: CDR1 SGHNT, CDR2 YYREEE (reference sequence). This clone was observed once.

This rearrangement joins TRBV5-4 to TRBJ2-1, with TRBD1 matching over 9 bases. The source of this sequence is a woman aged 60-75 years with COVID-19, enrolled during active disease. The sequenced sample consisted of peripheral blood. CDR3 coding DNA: TGTGCCAGCAGTCCCGGGACAGGGTCAAACAATGAGCAGTTCTTC. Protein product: CASSPGTGSNNEQFF.